A single sample gave rise to the 11 T cell receptor beta chains below, sequenced in a study of cytomegalovirus exposure and HLA in healthy donors (dated by TCRdb to the late 2010s). The library was obtained by the immunoSEQ multiplex PCR assay. A mixture of 60 forward primers for TCR Vbeta segments and 13 reverse primers for TCR Jbeta segments was used in the multiplex PCR. The source is immuneACCESS, and TCRdb retained only in-frame sequences with V and J called. Part of the clones is not carried over; for the studies checked, unresolved V genes explain less than half of this, and the remainder is unexplained. The sample table holds 150,000 to 200,000 clones, of which 76% were seen once. The ten largest clones represent 3% to 4% of the sample. The sequenced material came from PBMCs. The receptor source for this set is a male donor in good health and CMV-seronegative.

The rearrangement uses TRBV4-1 and TRBJ1-2; no clear D. The ends were cut back, 0 bases at V and 8 bases at J, with 13 bases in the middle. CDR3 length: 14 amino acids. From germline, CDR1 is MGHRA and CDR2 YSYEKL. The CDR3 DNA follows: TGCGCCAGCAGCCAAGATAGGCAGAGAGGAGGCTACACCTTC. This sequence encodes CASSQDRQRGGYTF.

The V gene is TRBV2, the J gene TRBJ1-5; tentative D call: TRBD1 (5 bases). Per germline, CDR1 SNHLY and CDR2 FYNNEI. This CDR3 contains 15 residues. Trimming took 2 bases from V and 7 from J, leaving 15 bases between them. In nucleotides, the CDR3 is TGTGCCAGCAGTGAAAGACAGAACCTAGGACAGCCCCAGCATTTT. Translation gives CASSERQNLGQPQHF.

This chain links TRBV28 with TRBJ2-7; the D gene is possibly TRBD1 (6 bases). V was trimmed by 4 bases and J by 5 bases, leaving 18 bases between them. The V gene's germline CDR1 is MDHEN and CDR2 SYDVKM. CDR3 size: 15 residues. CDR3 sequence (DNA): TGTGCCAGCAGTTCGACCTCCACAGGGAACCACGAGCAGTACTTC. It translates to CASSSTSTGNHEQYF.

This clone appeared once. Relative to the germline gene, one junction end is altered; a read error may explain this. The same CDR3 also results from other DNA sequences found in this sample. This sequence joins TRBV7-8 and TRBJ2-1; 12 bases map to TRBD2. The length of the CDR3 is 16 residues. Looked up from germline, CDR1 is SGHVS and CDR2 is FQNEAQ. CDR3 in amino acids: CASSLDLTSGRFGQFF. CDR3 coding DNA: TGCGCCAGCAGCTTAGATTTAACTAGCGGGAGGTTCGGGCAGTTCTTC.

This chain connects TRBV9 to TRBJ2-7; D is possibly TRBD2 (6 bases). Between the trimmed V and J ends, which lost 4 bases and 3 bases, there was a span of 23 bases. The CDR3 covers 17 residues. Germline CDR1 SGDLS, CDR2 YYNGEE. CDR3 sequence (DNA): TGTGCCAGCAGCCCTCAGCCCGGAGGGGCCATACTCTACGAGCAGTACTTC. This sequence encodes CASSPQPGGAILYEQYF.

The chain links TRBV6-5 to TRBJ1-2; possibly TRBD1 for D (5 bases). V lost 5 bases to trimming and J lost 4 bases, with 14 bases between them. Germline V gene sequence: CDR1 MNHEY, CDR2 SVGAGI. CDR3 length: 14 amino acids. CDR3 DNA sequence: TGTGCCAGCAGTCGGGAGCAGGGAGGCTATGGCTACACCTTC. This codes for CASSREQGGYGYTF.

This chain links TRBV10-3 with TRBJ1-1, with 9 bases lining up with TRBD1. CDR3 length: 15 residues. V lost 4 bases and J lost 10; bases outside the gene matches: 13. Germline V gene lookup returns CDR1 ENHRY and CDR2 SYGVKD. CDR3: CAISGTGDLAVGAFF. CDR3 in DNA: TGTGCCATCAGTGGGACAGGGGATCTCGCGGTTGGAGCTTTCTTT.

The chain joins TRBV27 to TRBJ1-5, with 8 bases that match TRBD1. The V gene's germline CDR1 is MNHEY and CDR2 SMNVEV (reference sequence). The ends lost 4 bases at V and 2 bases at J; junction bases unmatched: 7. This CDR3 comprises 16 residues. CDR3 coding DNA: TGTGCCAGCAGTTCCCAGGGGGCGAGAGGCAATCAGCCCCAGCATTTT. Amino acids: CASSSQGARGNQPQHF.

This rearrangement joins TRBV7-2 to TRBJ1-5, with D possibly being TRBD1 (6 bases). Germline CDR1 is SGHTA and CDR2 is FQGNSA. V was cut by 2 bases and J by 5 bases, with 13 bases left in between. The CDR3 runs to 15 residues. For the CDR3, the DNA is TGTGCCAGCAGCTTATCTGGCAGGGGACATCAGCCCCAGCATTTT. It codes for CASSLSGRGHQPQHF.

This chain links TRBV5-1 with TRBJ2-7; weak D call: TRBD1 (6 bases). Germline V gene lookup returns CDR1 SGHRS and CDR2 YFSETQ. This CDR3 region has 14 residues. V was cut by 2 bases and J by 2 bases, with 11 bases left in between. The CDR3 nucleotides read TGCGCCAGCAGCTTAAGACAGGCGGCCTACGAGCAGTACTTC. Protein sequence: CASSLRQAAYEQYF. The whole variable domain, remainder taken from reference TRBV5-1 and TRBJ2-7, is KAGVTQTPRYLIKTRGQQVTLSCSPISGHRSVSWYQQTPGQGLQFLFEYFSETQRNKGNFPGRFSGRQFSNSRSEMNVSTLELGDSALYLCASSLRQAAYEQYFGPGTRLTVT.

V is TRBV9 and J is TRBJ2-1, with D possibly TRBD2 on 7 matching bases. Trimming pared 0 bases from V and 7 bases from J, leaving 14 bases between. The germline V gene has CDR1 SGDLS and CDR2 YYNGEE. The CDR3 sequence is 15 residues long. CDR3 DNA: TGTGCCAGCAGCGTAGGGGGGGGGCAGGAGAATGAGCAGTTCTTC. It yields the protein CASSVGGGQENEQFF.